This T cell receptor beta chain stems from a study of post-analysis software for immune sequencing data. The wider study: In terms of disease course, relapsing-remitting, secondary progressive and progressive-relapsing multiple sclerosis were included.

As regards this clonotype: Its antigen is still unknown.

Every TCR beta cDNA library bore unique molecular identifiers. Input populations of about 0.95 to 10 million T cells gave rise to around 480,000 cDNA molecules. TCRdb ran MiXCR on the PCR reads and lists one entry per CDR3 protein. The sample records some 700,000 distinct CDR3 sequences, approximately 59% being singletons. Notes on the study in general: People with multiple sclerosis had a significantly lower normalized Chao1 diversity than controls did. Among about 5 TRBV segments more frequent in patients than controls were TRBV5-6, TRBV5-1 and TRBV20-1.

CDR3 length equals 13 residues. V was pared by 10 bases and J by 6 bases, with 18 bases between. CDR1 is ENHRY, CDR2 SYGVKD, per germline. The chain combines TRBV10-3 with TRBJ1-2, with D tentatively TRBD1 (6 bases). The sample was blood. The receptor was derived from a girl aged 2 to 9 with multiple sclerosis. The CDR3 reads CASTISGEDGYTF. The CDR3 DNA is TGTGCCAGCACGATCTCAGGGGAAGATGGCTACACCTTC.